These 2 T cell receptor beta chains share one sample of origin, sequenced in a study of T cell responses to AZD1222 COVID-19 vaccine. Some clones are missing from TCRdb's copy, which holds only in-frame ones; the method was immunoSEQ multiplex PCR. The data hold roughly 77,000 clones, with around 90% observed a single time. This material consisted of peripheral blood, taken on day 0 of MenACWY control vaccination. These receptors were collected from an adult in good health.

This chain joins TRBV4-3 and TRBJ2-4, with 8 bases matching TRBD2. Per germline, CDR1 LGHNA and CDR2 YSLEER. V was clipped by 3 bases and J by 0 bases; unmatched bases: 7. This CDR3 spans 17 amino acids. The CDR3: CASSQGVAGGAKNIQYF. CDR3 coding DNA: TGCGCCAGCAGCCAGGGGGTGGCGGGGGGAGCCAAAAACATTCAGTACTTC.

The V call is TRBV9, the J call TRBJ1-1, with a possible D match to TRBD1 (5 bases). Germline V gene lookup returns CDR1 SGDLS and CDR2 YYNGEE. The CDR3 runs 13 residues. V was pared by 4 bases and J by 8 bases, with 15 bases between. CDR3 nucleotides: TGTGCCAGCAGCCCCCCAGTGGGACTCGAAGCTTTCTTT. This codes for CASSPPVGLEAFF.